Described below is a single T cell receptor (beta chain) sequence and its context. This sample was taken from a study of cytomegalovirus exposure and HLA in healthy donors. The germline V gene has CDR1 MNHEY and CDR2 SVGAGI. CDR3 length: 13 amino acids. The V end was cut by 6 bases, the J end by 7 bases, with 15 bases between. 60 Vbeta and 13 Jbeta primers were used in PCR. The assay was immunoSEQ multiplex PCR, and TCRdb's table has in-frame clones only and misses some. The data show 100,000 to 150,000 clones, with over 60% seen just once and more than 4.5% held by the top ten. The rearrangement joins TRBV6-5 to TRBJ2-5; D is possibly TRBD2 (7 bases). The sequenced sample was PBMCs. The clonotype originates from a man aged 55 to 70 in good health and CMV-seropositive. The CDR3 DNA is TGTGCCAGCAGGGAAGGGGGGGAGGGGACCCAGTACTTC. Amino acid sequence: CASREGGEGTQYF.